This T cell receptor beta chain originates from a study of memory CD4+ T cells and cytomegalovirus serostatus. Background on the study: Healthy Belgian adult donors included under ten CMV-positive and about two dozen CMV-negative people.

The authors' processing: Out-of-frame sequences were removed, leaving a few million distinct TCRbeta sequences. Sequencing used immunoSEQ multiplex PCR; TCRdb keeps in-frame clones, though not all of them. V and J calls and clone size are as listed in that table; D and trimming were resolved from the DNA. The data show approximately 45,000 clones, with 79% seen just once and 0.95% to 1.2% held by the top ten. Single viable CD3+CD4+CD8-CD45RO+ cells were sorted as the memory CD4+ T cells. After thawing, CD4+ T cells were positively selected. This CDR3 is built from 16 residues. Germline-derived CDR1 and CDR2 are SGHNT and YENEEA. The junction had 2 bases not matched to a gene; V was cut back by 5 bases and J by 0 bases.

Source material: memory CD4+ T cells from blood. This clonotype was obtained from an adult in good health and CMV-seronegative. J is TRBJ2-2 and V is TRBV11-3; 11 bases are a match to TRBD1. CDR3 residues: CASSQGQGANTGELFF. DNA for the CDR3: TGTGCCAGCAGCCAGGGACAGGGGGCGAACACCGGGGAGCTGTTTTTT.